This TCR beta chain was identified in a study of blood T cell repertoires in COVID-19. Study as a whole: COVID-19 samples, acute and convalescent, were from the United States, Italy and Spain. T cells, B-cell-depleted T cells, or PBMCs provided the cDNA or gDNA that served as material.

This clone was counted between two and nine times. In the authors' workflow: The assay estimated nucleated cells by amplifying reference gene primers. Assay: immunoSEQ multiplex PCR; the TCRdb copy retains only in-frame clones and omits some. Clone size and the V and J calls come from that table; the DNA yielded D and trimming. Of under 60,000 clones in the sample, nearly 80% were seen once. The CDR3 contains 17 residues. The germline CDR1 and CDR2 sequences are SGHRS and YFSETQ. After removal of 0 bases from V and 2 bases from J, the junction contained 4 bases not matched to a gene. Sequencing input: peripheral blood. The chain couples TRBV5-1 to TRBJ2-6; TRBD1 matches 8 bases. The receptor was derived from a human donor in a cohort sampled during active COVID-19. This CDR3 reads CASSLDRGAAGANVLTF. The CDR3 nucleotides are TGCGCCAGCAGCTTGGACAGGGGGGCGGCTGGGGCCAACGTCCTGACTTTC.